The 30 T cell receptor beta chains below all came from one sample that was sequenced in a study of cytomegalovirus exposure and HLA in healthy donors. Use of 60 Vbeta and 13 Jbeta primers characterized the PCR. Data came from immunoSEQ multiplex PCR; TCRdb stores just in-frame clones and leaves some out. The sample yields about 110,000 clones, approximately 82% seen once. The sequenced sample was PBMCs. These receptors came from a man aged 25 to 45 in good health and CMV-seropositive.

The chain is built from TRBV5-6 and TRBJ2-1, with 12 bases aligning to TRBD2. The CDR3 totals 14 residues. In germline, CDR1 is SGHDT, CDR2 YYEEEE. V shed 3 bases and J 6 bases; nucleotides not matched to a gene: 1. The CDR3 DNA reads as TGTGCCAGCAGCTCTAGCGGGGGGGCCAATGAGCAGTTCTTC. This sequence encodes CASSSSGGANEQFF.

This clone was seen only a few times. The V and J genes are TRBV7-2 and TRBJ1-2; the D gene is possibly TRBD1 (5 bases). Germline CDR1 reads SGHTA; CDR2 reads FQGNSA. V gave up 0 bases and J gave up 4 bases, with 12 bases separating them. The CDR3 covers 15 residues. CDR3 amino acids: CASSLARRQTYGYTF. The CDR3 coding sequence is TGTGCCAGCAGCTTAGCACGGCGACAGACCTATGGCTACACCTTC.

This clone was detected only once. The gene calls are TRBV18 and TRBJ1-5; TRBD1 agrees at 7 bases. Germline V gene sequence: CDR1 KGHSH, CDR2 LQKENI. The CDR3 has 17 residues. The V and J ends lost 4 bases and 4 bases, in that order; junction bases with no gene match: 13. CDR3 amino acids: CASSRTPPRGSNQPQHF. For the CDR3, the DNA is TGTGCCAGCTCACGAACCCCCCCCAGGGGGAGTAATCAGCCCCAGCATTTT.

The chain combines TRBV19 with TRBJ1-2; 7 positions agree with TRBD1. The trim removed 3 bases at V and 5 bases at J, leaving 6 bases unmatched. In germline, CDR1 is LNHDA, CDR2 SQIVND (reference sequence). The CDR3 length is 14 residues. For the CDR3, the DNA is TGTGCCAGTAGTATCCAGGGACAGTCATATGGCTACACCTTC. Amino acid sequence: CASSIQGQSYGYTF.

This clone was detected only a few times. The chain combines TRBV5-6 with TRBJ2-7; 7 nucleotides agree with TRBD2. The length of the CDR3 is 13 residues. Germline loops: CDR1 SGHDT, CDR2 YYEEEE. The junction had 8 bases not matched to a gene; V was cut back by 4 bases and J by 7 bases. This CDR3 is CASSGGGVGEQYV. The CDR3, as DNA: TGTGCCAGCAGCGGGGGAGGGGTGGGTGAGCAGTACGTC.

The chain couples TRBV25-1 to TRBJ2-7; D might be TRBD2 (7 bases). Germline V gene lookup returns CDR1 MGHDK and CDR2 SYGVNS. Trimming left V 8 bases short and J 0 bases short, with 14 bases between. The CDR3 totals 14 residues. CDR3 DNA sequence: TGTGCCAGCCACGGGGGGCTTTCCTCCTACGAGCAGTACTTC. Its protein is CASHGGLSSYEQYF.

Here the CDR3 DNA reads TGTGCCTGGAGTAAGTGGAAGGGGGCGACTGAAGCTTTCTTT. As protein: CAWSKWKGATEAFF. This chain connects TRBV30 to TRBJ1-1; 7 nucleotides align to TRBD1. V lost 2 bases, J lost 5 bases, and 8 bases stayed unmatched. The CDR3 totals 14 residues. Looked up from germline, CDR1 is GTSNPN and CDR2 is SVGIG (reference sequence).

The rearrangement uses TRBV2 and TRBJ2-6; D is ambiguous. Trimming took 6 bases from V and 0 from J, leaving 6 bases between them. CDR3 length: 14 residues. Germline lookup yields CDR1 SNHLY and CDR2 FYNNEI. The CDR3 nucleotides read TGTGCCAGCAGCCTTTACTCTGGGGCCAACGTCCTGACTTTC. Amino acids: CASSLYSGANVLTF. The variable domain in full, with the rest retrieved from reference TRBV2 and TRBJ2-6, is EPEVTQTPSHQVTQMGQEVILRCVPISNHLYFYWYRQILGQKVEFLVSFYNNEISEKSEIFDDQFSVERPDGSNFTLKIRSTKLEDSAMYFCASSLYSGANVLTFGAGSRLTVL.

V usage is TRBV27 and J usage is TRBJ1-2; TRBD1 matches at 7 bases. The CDR3 contains 17 residues. Germline-derived CDR1 and CDR2 are MNHEY and SMNVEV (reference sequence). V gave up 3 bases and J gave up 8 bases; unmatched junction bases: 18. The CDR3 spells CASSFYSVGGARLGYTF. The CDR3 DNA is TGTGCCAGCAGTTTCTATAGTGTAGGGGGCGCAAGGTTGGGCTACACCTTC.

The CDR3 DNA reads as TGCGCCAGCAGCCAAGGACAGGGGGCGCCTACCTACGAGCAGTACTTC. Residues: CASSQGQGAPTYEQYF. The V gene is TRBV5-1, the J gene TRBJ2-7, with TRBD1 matching 11 bases. J gave up 2 bases and V 4 bases, and 8 bases lay outside the gene matches. CDR1 SGHRS and CDR2 YFSETQ come from the germline V gene. This CDR3 comprises 16 residues.

The CDR3 bases are TGTGCCAGCAGCTTATTGGCAGGGCGAGGAAACACCATATATTTT. Its protein is CASSLLAGRGNTIYF. The rearrangement uses TRBV7-9 and TRBJ1-3, with D possibly matching TRBD1 (5 bases). The V end lost 2 bases, the J end lost 4 bases, and 12 bases lay between the germline ends. The germline CDR1 and CDR2 sequences are SEHNR and FQNEAQ (reference sequence). This CDR3 contains 15 residues.

The chain couples TRBV28 to TRBJ1-5, with D possibly matching TRBD1 (6 bases). Trimming removed 7 bases at V and 5 bases at J, with 15 bases between. This CDR3 has 14 residues. Germline CDR1 and CDR2: MDHEN and SYDVKM. CDR3 residues: CASTSGGQDQPQHF. In DNA, the CDR3 is TGTGCCAGCACCTCCGGGGGGCAGGATCAGCCCCAGCATTTT.

V and J are TRBV7-9 and TRBJ2-7, with 9 bases that match TRBD1. Germline loops: CDR1 SEHNR, CDR2 FQNEAQ (reference sequence). The CDR3 is made up of 15 amino acids. CDR3 in amino acids: CASSLAATGGGLENV. CDR3 bases: TGTGCCAGCAGCTTAGCGGCGACAGGGGGGGGTTTGGAAAACGTC.

The chain uses TRBV13 and TRBJ1-3, with TRBD1 matching over 8 bases. Germline CDR1 is PRHDT and CDR2 is FYEKMQ (reference sequence). The ends lost 5 bases at V and 7 bases at J; junction bases unmatched: 7. The CDR3 is made up of 14 amino acids. This chain's CDR3 is CASSPRTGKNTIYF. In DNA, the CDR3 is TGTGCCAGCAGCCCCCGGACAGGGAAGAACACCATATATTTT.

This chain links TRBV10-2 with TRBJ2-7; 7 positions agree with TRBD2. Germline V gene data show CDR1 as WSHSY and CDR2 as SAAADI. The CDR3 is made up of 15 amino acids. V shed 8 bases, J shed 5 bases, and the junction held 15 bases outside the gene matches. The CDR3 spells CASSRRWGGTDEQYV. The CDR3 DNA follows: TGCGCCAGCTCGAGAAGGTGGGGGGGTACGGACGAGCAGTACGTC.

This clone has just a few counts. The chain couples TRBV5-1 to TRBJ2-3; the match to TRBD1 covers 7 bases. The CDR3 is 15 residues long. Germline V gene lookup returns CDR1 SGHRS and CDR2 YFSETQ. V gave up 0 bases and J gave up 4 bases; unmatched junction bases: 5. CDR3 sequence reads: CASSLGQGEADTQYF. As DNA, the CDR3 is TGCGCCAGCAGCTTGGGACAGGGTGAGGCAGATACGCAGTATTTT.

Details on this clone: This CDR3 is missing its conserved last phenylalanine or tryptophan, likely due to a read error. The chain combines TRBV6-6 with TRBJ1-2; the D gene is possibly TRBD1 (5 bases). Germline-derived CDR1 and CDR2 are MNHNY and SVGAGI (reference sequence). CDR3 length: 13 residues. V lost 3 bases to trimming and J lost 1 base, with 6 bases between them. The CDR3 DNA follows: TGTGCCAGCAGTTATGACAGTAACTATGGCTACACCTCC. Amino acids: CASSYDSNYGYTS.

This rearrangement joins TRBV7-9 to TRBJ2-5, with 9 bases aligning to TRBD2. Per germline, CDR1 SEHNR and CDR2 FQNEAQ (reference sequence). The V and J ends lost 5 bases and 1 base, in that order; junction bases with no gene match: 8. The CDR3 is 16 residues long. In nucleotides, the CDR3 is TGTGCCAGCAGCCCGACCCGACTAGCGGTCCAAGAGACCCAGTACTTC. Amino acid sequence: CASSPTRLAVQETQYF.

The chain recombines TRBV14 with TRBJ2-3, with 9 bases that match TRBD2. Unmatched junction bases numbered 16, after V lost 6 bases and J lost 3 bases. The germline V gene has CDR1 SGHDN and CDR2 FVKESK. This CDR3 is 18 amino acids long. CDR3 DNA sequence: TGTGCCAGCAGTCAACAACTTTCAGCGGGGGGTGAGACAGATACGCAGTATTTT. It specifies CASSQQLSAGGETDTQYF.

The J gene is TRBJ1-1, the V gene TRBV21-1. TRBV21-1 is flagged as a pseudogene. The CDR3 spans 15 residues. For the CDR3, the DNA is TGTGCCAGCAGCAGAAGGGGGGGCAGCAACACTGAAGCTTTCTTT. It translates to CASSRRGGSNTEAFF.

Regarding this clone: At one end the junction does not follow the germline gene, possibly because of a read error. V usage is TRBV11-3 and J usage is TRBJ2-5; 8 bases are shared with TRBD1. The end of the DNA fits TRBJ2-7 better, so the J call may be wrong. The CDR3 extends over 12 amino acids. CDR1 is SGHNT, CDR2 YENEEA, per germline. CDR3 region: CRGQEFSYEQYF. Here the CDR3 DNA reads TGCAGGGGACAGGAGTTCTCCTACGAGCAGTACTTC.

V gene TRBV25-1 combines with J gene TRBJ1-2, with D possibly matching TRBD1 (5 bases). From germline, CDR1 is MGHDK and CDR2 SYGVNS. The CDR3 has 15 amino acids. Trimming stripped 6 bases from V and 3 bases from J, with 17 bases between. In DNA, the CDR3 is TGTGCCAGCAGCCTCCCTGAGACAGATTACTATGGCTACACCTTC. Its translation: CASSLPETDYYGYTF.

CDR3 residues: CASSEYGSETTHYGYTF. DNA of the CDR3: TGTGCCAGCAGTGAATATGGTTCGGAGACCACACACTATGGCTACACCTTC. The V and J genes are TRBV25-1 and TRBJ1-2; D gene ambiguous. V shed 0 bases and J shed 3 bases, with 17 bases lying between them. Per the germline V gene, CDR1 is MGHDK and CDR2 is SYGVNS. The CDR3 length is 17 residues.

This clone appeared a few times. The chain combines TRBV6-1 with TRBJ2-3; 14 bases agree with TRBD2. V lost 6 bases, J lost 3 bases, and 2 bases stayed unmatched. CDR1 is MNHNS and CDR2 is SASEGT in the germline V gene. The CDR3 spans 15 residues. CDR3 amino acids: CASSRLAGGTDTQYF. In DNA form, the CDR3 reads TGTGCCAGCAGCCGACTAGCGGGGGGGACAGATACGCAGTATTTT.

The J gene is TRBJ1-3, the V gene TRBV7-2, with D possibly TRBD1 on 6 matching bases. This CDR3 is 15 amino acids long. Germline V gives CDR1 SGHTA, CDR2 FQGNSA. Trimming took off 5 bases at V and 1 base at J, with 12 bases between the two ends. The CDR3 nucleotides are TGTGCCAGCAGCGCGGACAGTGGGTCTGGAAACACCATATATTTT. It encodes CASSADSGSGNTIYF.

The chain has TRBV6-1 and TRBJ2-5; 7 bases are shared with TRBD2. Unmatched junction bases numbered 4, after V lost 2 bases and J lost 4 bases. This CDR3 has 14 amino acids. Germline V gene lookup returns CDR1 MNHNS and CDR2 SASEGT. CDR3 coding DNA: TGTGCCAGCAGTGAAAGCTGGGAGGGAGAGACCCAGTACTTC. Its translation is CASSESWEGETQYF.

This clone was recorded once. This chain connects TRBV7-9 to TRBJ2-7; possibly TRBD1 for D (5 bases). The CDR3 loop spans 15 amino acids. The germline V and J ends were trimmed by 1 base and 5 bases, with 15 bases remaining between them. Germline V gene sequence: CDR1 SEHNR, CDR2 FQNEAQ (reference sequence). The CDR3 is CASSLGMGRDHEQYF. DNA of the CDR3: TGTGCCAGCAGCTTAGGGATGGGGCGCGACCACGAGCAGTACTTC. Full variable domain (remainder filled in from reference TRBV7-9 and TRBJ2-7): DTGVSQNPRHKITKRGQNVTFRCDPISEHNRLYWYRQTLGQGPEFLTYFQNEAQLEKSRLLSDRFSAERPKGSFSTLEIQRTEQGDSAMYLCASSLGMGRDHEQYFGPGTRLTVT.

This clone was detected only once. One end of the junction varies from germline; a read error may be responsible. The CDR3 loop reads CATSRSAGELNF. CDR3 sequence (DNA): TGTGCCACCAGCAGGTCAGCGGGAGAGTTGAATTTT. This chain links TRBV15 with TRBJ2-3, with 8 bases identical to TRBD2. Germline lookup yields CDR1 LNHNV and CDR2 YYDKDF (reference sequence). The CDR3 totals 12 residues.

The chain is built from TRBV6-4 and TRBJ1-2, with 7 bases lining up with TRBD1. CDR1 is MRHNA and CDR2 is SNTAGT in the germline V gene. The V segment lost 11 bases and the J segment 4 bases; nucleotides outside the gene matches: 7. This CDR3 is built from 12 residues. CDR3 region: CALQGRAYGYTF. The DNA of the CDR3 is TGTGCCTTACAGGGGCGTGCCTATGGCTACACCTTC.

A single count supports this clone. The rearrangement joins TRBV7-7 to TRBJ2-6; TRBD2 aligns across 14 bases. Trimming cost V 4 bases and J 4 bases; bases outside gene matches: 6. The CDR3 is 18 amino acids. Germline CDR1 SSHAT, CDR2 FNYEAQ (reference sequence). In DNA form, the CDR3 reads TGTGCCAGCAGCTCGGGACTAGCGGGAGCGAGAGGGGCCAACGTCCTGACTTTC. It translates to CASSSGLAGARGANVLTF.